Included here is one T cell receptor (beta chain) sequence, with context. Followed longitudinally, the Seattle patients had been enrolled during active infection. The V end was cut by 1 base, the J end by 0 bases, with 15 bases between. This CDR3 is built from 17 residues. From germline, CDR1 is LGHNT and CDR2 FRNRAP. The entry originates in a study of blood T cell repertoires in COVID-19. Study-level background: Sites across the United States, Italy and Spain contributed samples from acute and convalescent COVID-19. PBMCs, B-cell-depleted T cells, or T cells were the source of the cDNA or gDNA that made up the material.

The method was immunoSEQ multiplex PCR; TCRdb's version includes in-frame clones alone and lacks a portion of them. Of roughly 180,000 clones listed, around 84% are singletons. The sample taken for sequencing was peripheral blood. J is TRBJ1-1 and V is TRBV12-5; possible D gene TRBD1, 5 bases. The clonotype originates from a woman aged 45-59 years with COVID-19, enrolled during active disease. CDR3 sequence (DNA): TGTGCTAGTGGTTTGGCCCAGGGTAAGTTAATGAACACTGAAGCTTTCTTT. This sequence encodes CASGLAQGKLMNTEAFF.